The 7 T cell receptor beta chains below all came from one sample that was sequenced in a study of siplizumab effects on memory and regulatory T cells. Measured with immunoSEQ multiplex PCR; TCRdb has only the in-frame clones, and not every one. The sample carries roughly 97,000 clones, nearly 95% recorded once. Material for sequencing was Tregs sorted from blood. These receptors all stem from a human donor in good health.

J is TRBJ1-6 and V is TRBV2; D not resolved. Germline CDR1 reads SNHLY; CDR2 reads FYNNEI. The CDR3 is made up of 14 amino acids. Between the trimmed V and J ends, which lost 6 bases and 10 bases, there was a span of 16 bases. CDR3 in DNA: TGTGCCAGCAGGGCAGACATCGTCGGCTCACCCCTCCACTTT. Translated: CASRADIVGSPLHF.

The chain carries TRBV27 and TRBJ2-5; D might be TRBD2 (6 bases). The ends were cut back, 6 bases at V and 4 bases at J, with 15 bases in the middle. The CDR3 contains 14 residues. CDR1 is MNHEY and CDR2 is SMNVEV in the germline V gene (reference sequence). CDR3: CASSPRAGGETQYF. CDR3 nucleotide sequence: TGTGCCAGCAGCCCCCGGGCCGGGGGAGAGACCCAGTACTTC.

This chain connects TRBV7-9 to TRBJ2-1, with 10 bases aligning to TRBD2. CDR1 SEHNR and CDR2 FQNEAQ come from the germline V gene (reference sequence). The ends lost 5 bases at V and 7 bases at J; junction bases unmatched: 5. This CDR3 region has 14 residues. CDR3 bases: TGTGCCAGCAGCCTCAGCGGGAGGGCAAATGAGCAGTTCTTC. It yields the protein CASSLSGRANEQFF.

This clone turned up a few times. V is TRBV4-1 and J is TRBJ2-7; no reliable D call. The ends were cut back, 6 bases at V and 3 bases at J, with 9 bases in the middle. The germline gives CDR1 MGHRA, CDR2 YSYEKL. The CDR3 totals 12 residues. The CDR3 here is CASRDGRYEQYF. CDR3 DNA: TGCGCCAGCAGGGATGGACGCTACGAGCAGTACTTC.

The genes are TRBV5-5 and TRBJ1-4, with D perhaps matching TRBD1 (5 bases). The CDR3 covers 14 residues. The V gene's germline CDR1 is SGHKS and CDR2 YYEKEE (reference sequence). V lost 0 bases, J lost 4 bases, and 7 bases lay in between. The CDR3 DNA follows: TGTGCCAGCAGCTTGGTGGGGGGTAATGAAAAACTGTTTTTT. It specifies CASSLVGGNEKLFF. Combining the CDR3 with reference TRBV5-5 and TRBJ1-4 gives the whole variable domain DAGVTQSPTHLIKTRGQQVTLRCSPISGHKSVSWYQQVLGQGPQFIFQYYEKEERGRGNFPDRFSARQFPNYSSELNVNALLLGDSALYLCASSLVGGNEKLFFGSGTQLSVL.

The chain couples TRBV19 to TRBJ1-1; no firm D call. The CDR3 contains 15 residues. Between the trimmed V and J ends, which lost 2 bases and 4 bases, there was a span of 14 bases. Per the germline V gene, CDR1 is LNHDA and CDR2 is SQIVND (reference sequence). The CDR3: CASSISGIESTEAFF. In DNA, the CDR3 is TGTGCCAGTAGTATATCAGGAATCGAGAGCACTGAAGCTTTCTTT. Full variable domain (rest looked up from reference TRBV19 and TRBJ1-1): DGGITQSPKYLFRKEGQNVTLSCEQNLNHDAMYWYRQDPGQGLRLIYYSQIVNDFQKGDIAEGYSVSREKKESFPLTVTSAQKNPTAFYLCASSISGIESTEAFFGQGTRLTVV.

The chain couples TRBV20-1 to TRBJ2-5; no clear D. CDR1 and CDR2 (germline): DFQATT, SNEGSKA (reference sequence). This CDR3 is 11 amino acids long. Trimming removed 4 bases from V and 3 bases from J, with 6 bases in between. CDR3 nucleotides: TGCAGTGCTATATCCGAAGAGACCCAGTACTTC. This translates into CSAISEETQYF.